The sequence of this T cell receptor (beta chain) was determined in a study of OX40 agonist ivuxolimab in advanced cancers. Germline V gene data show CDR1 as MNHNS and CDR2 as SASEGT. Deletions cut 4 bases from V and 9 bases from J, with 24 bases between. CDR3 length: 16 amino acids. The method was immunoSEQ multiplex PCR; TCRdb's version includes in-frame clones alone and lacks a portion of them. This sample has tens of thousands of clones, with approximately 90% found just once. Sequencing was performed on CD4+ or CD8+ T cells sorted from blood, taken in a trial of the OX40 agonist ivuxolimab. The chain employs TRBV6-1 and TRBJ1-1; weak D call: TRBD1 (5 bases). The sequence was collected from an adult with an advanced solid tumor such as melanoma, head and neck, liver or kidney cancer. The CDR3 reads CASSARPGTFYRQAFF. The CDR3, as DNA: TGTGCCAGCAGTGCTAGGCCCGGGACTTTTTATCGGCAAGCTTTCTTT.